The present entry profiles one TCR beta chain with its context. Its antigen is currently not known. No quality values exist for individual bases; no much larger clone is one base distant. The collaborating institutions used their own protocols to collect whole blood in K2EDTA tubes. For TCRbeta analysis, collaborators shipped samples as frozen whole blood, isolated PBMCs, or DNA extracted from either of those sample types. The germline V gene yields MDHEN for CDR1 and SYDVKM for CDR2. CDR3 length: 15 amino acids, cysteine to phenylalanine. Here the CDR3 DNA is all that survives: 45 bases in frame from base 1. A distance of 13 bases separates the germline ends of V and J, which lose 4 bases and 4 bases respectively. The sample originates from a study of blood T cell repertoires in COVID-19 (dated by TCRdb to about 2020). For context, the study as a whole: Samples covering the acute and convalescent phases of COVID-19 were provided by collaborators in the United States, Italy and Spain. The repertoires were released in a freely available public database meant as a resource for research on the immune response to SARS-CoV-2. Subjects who had been exposed to COVID-19, were actively infected with it, or had recovered from it provided the deeply sampled blood TCRbeta repertoires that made up the dataset. Where available, HLA class I and class II types were obtained from metadata supplied by the sample provider rather than from assay-based typing. A de-identified subject ID, COVID-19 status, age in years and sex were almost always included in the sample metadata. The prospective study material was composed of cDNA or gDNA derived from T cells, B-cell-depleted T cells, or PBMCs. Samples came from the ongoing ImmuneRACE study (first 160 participants) plus 1,254 subjects from 6 global collaborators. Overall study results and their limits: How much clinical and demographic metadata was included differed by source and by participant, and the metadata was provided uncurated.

TCRbeta CDR3 regions were amplified from genomic DNA using the immunoSEQ Assay, a bias-controlled multiplex PCR. As for the original processing: The number of nucleated cells in each sample was estimated from the amplification of reference gene primers within the assay. To quantify the absolute abundance of each unique TCRbeta CDR3 rearrangement, sequence reads were collapsed and filtered. For each sample, productive Simpson clonality was calculated as the square root of Simpson's diversity index over productive rearrangements. This immuneACCESS table, as held by TCRdb, lists in-frame sequences with V and J called but not all clones. Of the missing ones, under half trace to an unresolved V gene in checked studies; the others have no known cause. That table is the source of V, J and clone size, and D and trimming were worked out from the DNA. The sample table lists a few hundred thousand clones, roughly 90% of them with a count of one. About 3% of the sample is taken by the ten largest.

The TCR was taken from a woman aged 30 to 39 with active or convalescent COVID-19. The sample was peripheral blood. The rearrangement combines TRBV28 with TRBJ2-2; the best D guess is TRBD1, with 6 bases matching. The encoded CDR3 is CASSSPPGVTGELFF. Read as DNA, the sequence is TGTGCCAGCAGTTCCCCCCCAGGGGTCACCGGGGAGCTGTTTTTT.